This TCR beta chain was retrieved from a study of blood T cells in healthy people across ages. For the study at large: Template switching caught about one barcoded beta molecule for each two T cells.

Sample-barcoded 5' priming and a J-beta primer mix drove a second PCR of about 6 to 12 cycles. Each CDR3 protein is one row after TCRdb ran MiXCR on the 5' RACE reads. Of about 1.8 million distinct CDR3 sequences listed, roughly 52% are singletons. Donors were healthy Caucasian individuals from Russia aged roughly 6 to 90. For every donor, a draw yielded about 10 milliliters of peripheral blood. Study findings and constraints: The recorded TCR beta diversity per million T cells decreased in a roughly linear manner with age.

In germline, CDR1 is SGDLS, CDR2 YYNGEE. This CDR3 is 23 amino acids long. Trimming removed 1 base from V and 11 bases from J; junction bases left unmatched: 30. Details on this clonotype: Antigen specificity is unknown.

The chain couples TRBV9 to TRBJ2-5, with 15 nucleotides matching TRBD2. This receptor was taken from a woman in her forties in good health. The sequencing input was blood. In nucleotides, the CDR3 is TGTGCCAGCAGCGTATCTGAAGGGACTTGGGGACTAGCGGGGGGCGAACGAGACAATGAGCAGTACTTC. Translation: CASSVSEGTWGLAGGERDNEQYF. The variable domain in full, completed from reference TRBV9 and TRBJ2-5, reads DSGVTQTPKHLITATGQRVTLRCSPRSGDLSVYWYQQSLDQGLQFLIQYYNGEERAKGNILERFSAQQFPDLHSELNLSSLELGDSALYFCASSVSEGTWGLAGGERDNEQYFGPGTRLLVL.